The 20 T cell receptor beta chains given below trace back to one sample, sequenced in a study of long-term antiretroviral therapy in people with HIV. Assay version v3.0 of immunoSEQ was used, and it was run at survey level. Sequencing used immunoSEQ multiplex PCR; TCRdb keeps in-frame clones, though not all of them. Of about 28,000 clones detected, 80% appear once; the ten largest clones hold under 8.5%. Sequences were derived from unsorted PBMCs, sampled 0.3 years after starting antiretroviral therapy. These receptors were taken from a man aged 40-49 years with HIV.

This sequence joins TRBV29-1 and TRBJ1-3, with D uncertain. Germline assignment: CDR1 SQVTM and CDR2 ANQGSEA. The V end lost 3 bases, the J end lost 1 base, and 1 base lay between the germline ends. This CDR3 is built from 11 residues. Here the CDR3 reads CSVDSGNTIYF. The DNA of the CDR3 is TGCAGCGTTGATTCTGGAAACACCATATATTTT.

This clone occurred a few times. The chain joins TRBV25-1 to TRBJ2-7; D is unresolved. The CDR3 has 14 residues. CDR1 and CDR2 (germline): MGHDK, SYGVNS. V lost 5 bases, J lost 5 bases, and 16 bases lay in between. Here the CDR3 DNA reads TGTGCCAGCAGTTACCACGGACGGGCAAACGAGCAGTACTTC. As protein: CASSYHGRANEQYF.

V usage is TRBV27 and J usage is TRBJ2-7; 10 bases line up with TRBD1. V was pared by 5 bases and J by 2 bases, with 6 bases of the junction left unmatched. The length of the CDR3 is 15 residues. Germline lookup yields CDR1 MNHEY and CDR2 SMNVEV (reference sequence). CDR3 sequence reads: CASSRQGAGTYEQYF. CDR3 coding DNA: TGTGCCAGCAGTAGACAGGGGGCAGGGACCTACGAGCAGTACTTC.

The rearrangement joins TRBV11-2 to TRBJ2-7; no clear D gene. The CDR3 spans 11 residues. From germline, CDR1 is SGHAT and CDR2 FQNNGV. V was pared by 3 bases and J by 3 bases, with 3 bases between. CDR3 in DNA: TGTGCCAGCAGCTTTTACTACGAGCAGTACTTC. It translates to CASSFYYEQYF.

The chain employs TRBV30 and TRBJ1-2, with D possibly TRBD1 on 5 matching bases. Trimming pared 5 bases from V and 5 bases from J, leaving 18 bases between. Germline lookup yields CDR1 GTSNPN and CDR2 SVGIG (reference sequence). The CDR3 is 14 amino acids. The CDR3 nucleotides are TGTGCCTGGGAAACGGACGGGGCTAGGTATGGCTACACCTTC. As protein: CAWETDGARYGYTF.

A remark on this clone: This sample includes further DNA sequences coding for the same CDR3. V gene TRBV7-9 combines with J gene TRBJ2-7, with a possible D match to TRBD1 (6 bases). V lost 3 bases, J lost 0 bases, and 9 bases lay in between. The CDR3 spans 14 residues. Per germline, CDR1 SEHNR and CDR2 FQNEAQ (reference sequence). CDR3 in DNA: TGTGCCAGCAGCTTTGGACAGCCCTCCTACGAGCAGTACTTC. Its protein is CASSFGQPSYEQYF. Looking up the rest from reference TRBV7-9 and TRBJ2-7 gives the full variable domain: DTGVSQNPRHKITKRGQNVTFRCDPISEHNRLYWYRQTLGQGPEFLTYFQNEAQLEKSRLLSDRFSAERPKGSFSTLEIQRTEQGDSAMYLCASSFGQPSYEQYFGPGTRLTVT.

The J gene is TRBJ2-1, the V gene TRBV5-1, with D possibly matching TRBD2 (7 bases). V lost 4 bases, J lost 7 bases, and 18 bases lay in between. CDR3 length equals 15 residues. Germline assignment: CDR1 SGHRS and CDR2 YFSETQ. This CDR3 reads CASSARGQGGNEQFF. The CDR3 DNA reads as TGCGCCAGCAGCGCGCGGGGGCAAGGCGGTAATGAGCAGTTCTTC.

This clone has a single count. This chain uses TRBV19 with TRBJ1-5; D possibly corresponds to TRBD1 (5 bases). Per the germline V gene, CDR1 is LNHDA and CDR2 is SQIVND (reference sequence). V gave up 0 bases and J gave up 5 bases, with 5 bases separating them. The CDR3 totals 13 residues. CDR3 residues: CASSIEGDQPQHF. In DNA form, the CDR3 reads TGTGCCAGTAGTATAGAAGGGGATCAGCCCCAGCATTTT. The full variable domain, with the rest looked up from reference TRBV19 and TRBJ1-5, is DGGITQSPKYLFRKEGQNVTLSCEQNLNHDAMYWYRQDPGQGLRLIYYSQIVNDFQKGDIAEGYSVSREKKESFPLTVTSAQKNPTAFYLCASSIEGDQPQHFGDGTRLSIL.

This clone was observed a single time. The chain recombines TRBV18 with TRBJ2-3, with D possibly TRBD1 on 5 matching bases. V was cut by 2 bases and J by 1 base, with 10 bases left in between. CDR1 and CDR2 from the germline V gene are KGHSH and LQKENI. The CDR3 consists of 15 residues. CDR3 in DNA: TGTGCCAGCTCACCAGGGGCGGCTGGCACAGATACGCAGTATTTT. It codes for CASSPGAAGTDTQYF.

CDR3 amino acids: CASARRGQGTGELFF. The CDR3 DNA reads TGTGCCAGCGCAAGACGGGGACAGGGGACCGGGGAGCTGTTTTTT. The chain links TRBV7-2 to TRBJ2-2; 10 nucleotides align to TRBD1. The V segment lost 8 bases and the J segment 5 bases; nucleotides outside the gene matches: 8. The CDR3 loop spans 15 amino acids. The germline V gene encodes CDR1 SGHTA and CDR2 FQGNSA.

The J gene is TRBJ2-3, the V gene TRBV5-1; no reliable D call. The CDR3 extends over 13 amino acids. Germline V CDR1 and CDR2: SGHRS, YFSETQ. V was clipped by 4 bases and J by 6 bases, with 12 bases between them. The CDR3 region has the DNA TGCGCCAGCAGCCCAACACGAAGGGATACGCAGTATTTT. Protein product: CASSPTRRDTQYF. Based on the CDR3 plus reference TRBV5-1 and TRBJ2-3, the full variable domain is KAGVTQTPRYLIKTRGQQVTLSCSPISGHRSVSWYQQTPGQGLQFLFEYFSETQRNKGNFPGRFSGRQFSNSRSEMNVSTLELGDSALYLCASSPTRRDTQYFGPGTRLTVL.

V is TRBV27 and J is TRBJ2-5; unclear D gene. Germline CDR1 and CDR2: MNHEY and SMNVEV (reference sequence). The ends were cut back, 2 bases at V and 5 bases at J, with 9 bases in the middle. The CDR3 totals 13 residues. In nucleotides, the CDR3 is TGTGCCAGCAGTTTAGTTCTCGGGGAGACCCAGTACTTC. This encodes CASSLVLGETQYF.

The CDR3 DNA sequence: TGTGCCAGCAGCCCCCACCCCCGTAGGACAGATACGCAGTATTTT. Protein product: CASSPHPRRTDTQYF. This rearrangement joins TRBV9 to TRBJ2-3; D not certain. Germline CDR1 SGDLS, CDR2 YYNGEE. Trimming removed 4 bases at V and 3 bases at J, with 15 bases between. The CDR3 contains 15 residues.

This clone was seen more than once but under ten times. The V gene is TRBV7-2, the J gene TRBJ2-7; D might be TRBD1 (5 bases). Looked up from germline, CDR1 is SGHTA and CDR2 is FQGNSA. Trimming removed 5 bases from V and 2 bases from J, with 16 bases in between. This CDR3 has 15 amino acids. CDR3 sequence: CASSPPRAGTYEQYF. CDR3 nucleotide sequence: TGTGCCAGCAGCCCCCCCCGGGCAGGGACCTACGAGCAGTACTTC.

This clone has more than one count but fewer than ten. The CDR3 region is CASSLGRSNQPQHF. The CDR3 DNA follows: TGTGCCAGCAGTTTGGGCAGGTCAAATCAGCCCCAGCATTTT. The rearrangement uses TRBV28 and TRBJ1-5; no definite D call. V was trimmed by 3 bases and J by 4 bases, leaving 10 bases between them. The germline gives CDR1 MDHEN, CDR2 SYDVKM. This CDR3 comprises 14 residues.

The CDR3 sequence is CASSPSAGTSYNEQFF. DNA for the CDR3: TGTGCCAGTAGTCCCAGTGCGGGGACCTCCTACAATGAGCAGTTCTTC. The rearrangement joins TRBV19 to TRBJ2-1; D is possibly TRBD2 (6 bases). Trimming took 5 bases from V and 0 from J, leaving 14 bases between them. The CDR3 has 16 residues. The germline V gene encodes CDR1 LNHDA and CDR2 SQIVND (reference sequence).

This clone came up once. The chain's CDR3 is CASSRSTGGGETQYF. CDR3 nucleotide sequence: TGTGCCAGCAGCCGCTCGACAGGGGGCGGAGAGACCCAGTACTTC. The chain recombines TRBV13 with TRBJ2-5, with TRBD1 matching 10 bases. CDR1 PRHDT and CDR2 FYEKMQ come from the germline V gene (reference sequence). V lost 5 bases and J lost 4; bases outside the gene matches: 7. The CDR3 spans 15 residues.

Written as DNA, the CDR3 is TGTGCCAGCAGCCGACTAGCGGGACAAGAGACCCAGTACTTC. The encoded protein is CASSRLAGQETQYF. The V call is TRBV7-2, the J call TRBJ2-5; 11 bases agree with TRBD2. Losses at the gene ends were 5 bases for V and 2 bases for J; bases not matched to a gene: 1. Looked up from germline, CDR1 is SGHTA and CDR2 is FQGNSA. The CDR3 consists of 14 residues.

The V gene is TRBV6-5, the J gene TRBJ1-2, with a possible D match to TRBD1 (5 bases). This CDR3 spans 13 amino acids. The germline V gene encodes CDR1 MNHEY and CDR2 SVGAGI. V lost 2 bases and J lost 4, with 8 bases in between. CDR3 DNA: TGTGCCAGCAGTTACGGGGGAATCTATGGCTACACCTTC. It encodes CASSYGGIYGYTF.

The chain recombines TRBV9 with TRBJ1-4; perhaps TRBD1 as D (6 bases). Trimming shortened V by 2 bases and J by 8 bases, and 10 bases separated the two germline ends. The CDR3 is made up of 13 amino acids. Per germline, CDR1 SGDLS and CDR2 YYNGEE. The CDR3 is CASSVGGDEKLFF. The CDR3 nucleotides read TGTGCCAGCAGCGTGGGGGGCGACGAAAAACTGTTTTTT.